This T cell receptor (beta chain) was found in a study of control samples from healthy donors and cancer patients. CDR3 length: 16 residues. Trimming removed 3 bases from V and 5 bases from J; junction bases left unmatched: 7. Germline assignment: CDR1 KGHDR and CDR2 SFDVKD. TCRdb's copy holds only in-frame clones and misses some; the assay was immunoSEQ multiplex PCR. The table shows around 140,000 clones, with around 92% occurring only once. Material: PBMCs. The chain couples TRBV24-1 to TRBJ2-1; 9 bases are shared with TRBD2. The origin of this receptor is a man in his fifties or sixties with head and neck cancer. CDR3 in amino acids: CATSDRTSDRNNEQFF. CDR3 sequence (DNA): TGTGCCACCAGTGATAGGACTAGCGACCGAAACAATGAGCAGTTCTTC.